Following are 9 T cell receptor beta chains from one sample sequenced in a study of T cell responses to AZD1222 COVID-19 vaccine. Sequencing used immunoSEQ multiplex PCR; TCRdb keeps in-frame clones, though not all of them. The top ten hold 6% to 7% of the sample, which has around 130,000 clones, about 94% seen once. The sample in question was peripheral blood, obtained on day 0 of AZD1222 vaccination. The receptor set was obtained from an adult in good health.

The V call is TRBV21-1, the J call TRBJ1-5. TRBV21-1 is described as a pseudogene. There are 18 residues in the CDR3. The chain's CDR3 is CASSKGRGRVQRNQPQHF. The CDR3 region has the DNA TGTGCCAGCAGCAAAGGCCGGGGGCGGGTCCAGCGCAATCAGCCCCAGCATTTT.

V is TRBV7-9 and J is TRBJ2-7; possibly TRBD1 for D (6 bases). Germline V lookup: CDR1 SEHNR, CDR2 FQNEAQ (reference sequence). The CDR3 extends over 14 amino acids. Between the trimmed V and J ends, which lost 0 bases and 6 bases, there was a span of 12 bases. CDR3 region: CASSLADRRVEQYF. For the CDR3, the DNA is TGTGCCAGCAGCTTAGCGGACAGAAGGGTCGAGCAGTACTTC.

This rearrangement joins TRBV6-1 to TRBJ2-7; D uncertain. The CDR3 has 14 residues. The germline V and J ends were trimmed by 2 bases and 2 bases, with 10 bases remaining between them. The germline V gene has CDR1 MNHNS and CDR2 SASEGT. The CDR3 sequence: CASSETSGPYEQYF. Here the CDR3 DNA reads TGTGCCAGCAGTGAAACGTCAGGTCCCTACGAGCAGTACTTC.

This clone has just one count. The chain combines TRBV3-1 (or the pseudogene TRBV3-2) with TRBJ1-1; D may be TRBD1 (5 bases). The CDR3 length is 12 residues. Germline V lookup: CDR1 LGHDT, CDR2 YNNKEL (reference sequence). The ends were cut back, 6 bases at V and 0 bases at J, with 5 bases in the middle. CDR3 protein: CASRGLNTEAFF. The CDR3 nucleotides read TGTGCCAGCAGGGGGCTGAACACTGAAGCTTTCTTT.

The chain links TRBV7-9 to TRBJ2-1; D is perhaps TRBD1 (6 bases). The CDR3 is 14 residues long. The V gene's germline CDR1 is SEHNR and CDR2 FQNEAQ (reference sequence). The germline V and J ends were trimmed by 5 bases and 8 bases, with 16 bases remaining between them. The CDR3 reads CASSKGGVDDEQFF. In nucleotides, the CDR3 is TGTGCCAGCAGCAAAGGGGGAGTGGATGATGAGCAGTTCTTC.

The CDR3, as DNA: TGTGCCAGCAGCTTAGTAGGTAACACTGAAGCTTTCTTT. It codes for CASSLVGNTEAFF. The gene calls are TRBV7-2 and TRBJ1-1; the D is unclear. Germline CDR1 reads SGHTA; CDR2 reads FQGNSA. The germline V and J ends were trimmed by 1 base and 2 bases, with 5 bases remaining between them. The CDR3 sequence is 13 residues long.

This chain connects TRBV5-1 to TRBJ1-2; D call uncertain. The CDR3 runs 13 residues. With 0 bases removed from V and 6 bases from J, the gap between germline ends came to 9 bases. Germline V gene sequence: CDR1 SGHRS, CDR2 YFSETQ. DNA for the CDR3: TGCGCCAGCAGCTTGGGAGGGCTAAATGGCTACACCTTC. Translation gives CASSLGGLNGYTF.

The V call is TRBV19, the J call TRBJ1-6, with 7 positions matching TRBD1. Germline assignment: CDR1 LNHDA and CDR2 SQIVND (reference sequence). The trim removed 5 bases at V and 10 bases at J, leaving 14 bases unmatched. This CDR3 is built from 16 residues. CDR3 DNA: TGTGCCAGTAGTCGACAGGGAGCCGGTCTGGGGTCACCCCTCCACTTT. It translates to CASSRQGAGLGSPLHF.

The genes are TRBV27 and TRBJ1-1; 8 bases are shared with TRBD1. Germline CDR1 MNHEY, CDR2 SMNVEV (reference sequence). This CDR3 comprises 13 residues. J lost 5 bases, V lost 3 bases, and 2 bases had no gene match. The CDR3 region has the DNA TGTGCCAGCAGTTTTCAGGGGGCAACTGAAGCTTTCTTT. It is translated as CASSFQGATEAFF.